This paragraph reports one TCR beta chain. This specimen belongs to a study of blood T cell repertoires in COVID-19. Study in general: The United States, Italy and Spain provided the acute and convalescent COVID-19 samples. From T cells, B-cell-depleted T cells, or PBMCs came the material, which was cDNA or gDNA.

Per the study methods: Estimation of nucleated cell counts was performed using reference gene primer amplification. Sequencing was performed with immunoSEQ multiplex PCR; in TCRdb, only in-frame clones are kept and a portion is missing. V and J calls and clone size follow that table, whereas D and trimming were derived from the DNA. This repertoire shows 95,000 to 100,000 clones, 85% to 95% found once; its top ten account for approximately 5.7%. This CDR3 spans 14 amino acids. Germline V gene sequence: CDR1 KGHSH, CDR2 LQKENI. V dropped 1 base and J dropped 3 bases, with 7 bases sitting between them.

Input material: peripheral blood. The sequence was obtained from a man aged 45-65 years with active COVID-19. This chain links TRBV18 with TRBJ2-1; D is uncertain. The CDR3 spells CASSPLGDYNEQFF. The CDR3, as DNA: TGTGCCAGCTCACCACTGGGCGACTACAATGAGCAGTTCTTC.